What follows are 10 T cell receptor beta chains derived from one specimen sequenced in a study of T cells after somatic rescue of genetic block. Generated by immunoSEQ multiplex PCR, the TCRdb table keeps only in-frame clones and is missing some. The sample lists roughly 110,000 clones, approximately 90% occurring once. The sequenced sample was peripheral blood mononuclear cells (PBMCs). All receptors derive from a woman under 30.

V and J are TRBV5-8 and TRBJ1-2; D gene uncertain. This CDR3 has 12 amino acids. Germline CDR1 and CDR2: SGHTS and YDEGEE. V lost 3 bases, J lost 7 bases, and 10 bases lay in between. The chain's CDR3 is CASSSPRTGYTF. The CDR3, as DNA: TGTGCCAGCAGCTCCCCTCGGACTGGCTACACCTTC.

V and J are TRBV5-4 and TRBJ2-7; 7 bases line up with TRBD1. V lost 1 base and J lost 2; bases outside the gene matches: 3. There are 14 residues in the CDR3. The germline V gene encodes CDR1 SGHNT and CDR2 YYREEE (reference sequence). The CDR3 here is CASSLQDRPYEQYF. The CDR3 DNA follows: TGTGCCAGCAGCTTGCAGGACAGGCCCTACGAGCAGTACTTC. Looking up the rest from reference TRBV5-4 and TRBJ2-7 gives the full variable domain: ETGVTQSPTHLIKTRGQQVTLRCSSQSGHNTVSWYQQALGQGPQFIFQYYREEENGRGNFPPRFSGLQFPNYSSELNVNALELDDSALYLCASSLQDRPYEQYFGPGTRLTVT.

The CDR3 nucleotides are TGTGCCAGCAGTGTTAGGGGATTAAACAATCAGCCCCAGCATTTT. Protein: CASSVRGLNNQPQHF. This chain joins TRBV2 and TRBJ1-5; the D gene is possibly TRBD1 (5 bases). Trimming pared 4 bases from V and 3 bases from J, leaving 13 bases between. Germline V lookup: CDR1 SNHLY, CDR2 FYNNEI. The CDR3 spans 15 residues.

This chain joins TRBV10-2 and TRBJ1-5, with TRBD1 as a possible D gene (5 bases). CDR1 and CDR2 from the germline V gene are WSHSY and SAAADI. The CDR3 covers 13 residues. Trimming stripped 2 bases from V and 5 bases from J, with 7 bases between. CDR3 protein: CASSEMGDQPQHF. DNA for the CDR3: TGCGCCAGCAGTGAGATGGGGGATCAGCCCCAGCATTTT.

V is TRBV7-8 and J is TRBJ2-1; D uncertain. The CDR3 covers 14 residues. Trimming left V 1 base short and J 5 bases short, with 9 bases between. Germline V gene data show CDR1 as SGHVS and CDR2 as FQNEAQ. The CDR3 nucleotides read TGTGCCAGCAGCTTAGAGTCCAGTAACAATGAGCAGTTCTTC. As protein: CASSLESSNNEQFF.

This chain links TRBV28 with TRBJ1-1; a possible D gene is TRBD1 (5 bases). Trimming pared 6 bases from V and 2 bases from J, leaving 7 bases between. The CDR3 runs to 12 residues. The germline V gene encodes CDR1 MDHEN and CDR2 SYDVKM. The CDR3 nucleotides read TGTGCCAGCAGGACAGCTAACACTGAAGCTTTCTTT. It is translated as CASRTANTEAFF.

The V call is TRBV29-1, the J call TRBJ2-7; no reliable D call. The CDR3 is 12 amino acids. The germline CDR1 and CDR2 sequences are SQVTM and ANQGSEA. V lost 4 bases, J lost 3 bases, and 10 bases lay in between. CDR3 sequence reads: CSVVISHYEQYF. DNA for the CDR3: TGCAGCGTTGTGATCAGCCACTACGAGCAGTACTTC.

The CDR3 DNA reads TGTGCCAGTAGTATTGACAACTACAATGAGCAGTTCTTC. This sequence encodes CASSIDNYNEQFF. This sequence joins TRBV19 and TRBJ2-1; D not certain. The CDR3 has 13 amino acids. In germline, CDR1 is LNHDA, CDR2 SQIVND (reference sequence). Trimming removed 3 bases from V and 3 bases from J, with 6 bases in between.

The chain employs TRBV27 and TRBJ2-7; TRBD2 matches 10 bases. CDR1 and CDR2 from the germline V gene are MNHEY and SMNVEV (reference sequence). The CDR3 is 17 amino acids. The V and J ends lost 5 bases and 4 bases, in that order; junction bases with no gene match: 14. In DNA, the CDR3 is TGTGCCAGCAGTCAAAGGCCTAGCGGGGGTTCGGGTTACGAGCAGTACTTC. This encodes CASSQRPSGGSGYEQYF.

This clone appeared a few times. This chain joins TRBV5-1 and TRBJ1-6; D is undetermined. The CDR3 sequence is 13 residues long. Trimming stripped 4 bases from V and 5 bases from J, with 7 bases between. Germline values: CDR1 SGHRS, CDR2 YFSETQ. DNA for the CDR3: TGCGCCAGCAGCCGGGGTGATAATTCACCCCTCCACTTT. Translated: CASSRGDNSPLHF.